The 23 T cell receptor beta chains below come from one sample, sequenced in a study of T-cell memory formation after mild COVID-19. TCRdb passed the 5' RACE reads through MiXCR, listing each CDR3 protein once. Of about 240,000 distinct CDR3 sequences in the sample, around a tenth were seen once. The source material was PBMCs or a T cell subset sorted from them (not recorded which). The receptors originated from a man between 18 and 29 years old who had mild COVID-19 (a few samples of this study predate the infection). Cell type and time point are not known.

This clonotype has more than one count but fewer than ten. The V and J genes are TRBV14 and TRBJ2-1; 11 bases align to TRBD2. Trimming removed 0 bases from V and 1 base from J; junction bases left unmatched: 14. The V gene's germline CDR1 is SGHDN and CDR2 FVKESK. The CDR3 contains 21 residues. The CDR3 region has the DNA TGTGCCAGCAGCCAAGAACCCGGACTAGCGGGTTTCTGGGGATCCTACAATGAGCAGTTCTTC. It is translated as CASSQEPGLAGFWGSYNEQFF.

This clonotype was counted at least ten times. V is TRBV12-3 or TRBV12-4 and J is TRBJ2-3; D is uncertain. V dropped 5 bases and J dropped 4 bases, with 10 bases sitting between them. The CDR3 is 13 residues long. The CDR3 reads CASSVLLADTQYF. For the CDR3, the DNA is TGTGCCAGCAGTGTCCTTCTCGCAGATACGCAGTATTTT.

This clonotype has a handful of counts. The CDR3 region is CASSPPRGLSSYNEQFF. Here the CDR3 DNA reads TGTGCCAGCAGCCCTCCGAGAGGGTTAAGCTCCTACAATGAGCAGTTCTTC. The chain joins TRBV6-2 or TRBV6-3 to TRBJ2-1; possibly TRBD2 for D (5 bases). The V end lost 6 bases, the J end lost 0 bases, and 18 bases lay between the germline ends. Germline CDR1 reads MNHEY; CDR2 reads SVGEGT. This CDR3 has 17 residues.

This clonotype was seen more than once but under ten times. CDR3 bases: TGTGCCAGCAGTTACGGGGGACCTAATGAAAAACTGTTTTTT. Translation gives CASSYGGPNEKLFF. The V call is TRBV6-5, the J call TRBJ1-4; D perhaps matches TRBD1 (5 bases). CDR1 and CDR2 (germline): MNHEY, SVGAGI. V gave up 2 bases and J gave up 3 bases, with 7 bases separating them. This CDR3 has 14 amino acids.

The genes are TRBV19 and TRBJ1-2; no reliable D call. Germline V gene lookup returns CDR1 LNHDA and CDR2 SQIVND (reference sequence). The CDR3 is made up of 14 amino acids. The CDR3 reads CAVSPIGLYRGYTF. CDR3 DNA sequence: TGTGCAGTCTCCCCGATCGGCTTGTATCGTGGCTACACCTTC.

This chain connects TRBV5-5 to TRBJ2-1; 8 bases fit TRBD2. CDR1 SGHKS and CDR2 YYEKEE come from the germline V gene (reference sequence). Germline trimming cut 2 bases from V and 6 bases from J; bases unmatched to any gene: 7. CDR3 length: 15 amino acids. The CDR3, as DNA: TGTGCCAGCAGCTTATGGACTAGCCACGGCAATGAGCAGTTCTTC. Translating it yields CASSLWTSHGNEQFF. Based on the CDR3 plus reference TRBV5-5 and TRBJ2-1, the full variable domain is DAGVTQSPTHLIKTRGQQVTLRCSPISGHKSVSWYQQVLGQGPQFIFQYYEKEERGRGNFPDRFSARQFPNYSSELNVNALLLGDSALYLCASSLWTSHGNEQFFGPGTRLTVL.

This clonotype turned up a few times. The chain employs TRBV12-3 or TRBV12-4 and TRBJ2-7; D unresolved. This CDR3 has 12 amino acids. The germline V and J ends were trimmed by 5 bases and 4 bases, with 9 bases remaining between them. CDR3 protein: CASSPDLYEQYF. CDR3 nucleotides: TGTGCCAGCAGTCCAGACCTTTACGAGCAGTACTTC.

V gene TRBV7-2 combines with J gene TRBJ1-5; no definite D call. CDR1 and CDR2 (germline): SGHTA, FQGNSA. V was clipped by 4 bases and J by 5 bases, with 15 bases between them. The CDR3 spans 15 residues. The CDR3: CASSSDTRWHQPQHF. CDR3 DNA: TGTGCCAGCAGCTCCGACACCCGGTGGCATCAGCCCCAGCATTTT.

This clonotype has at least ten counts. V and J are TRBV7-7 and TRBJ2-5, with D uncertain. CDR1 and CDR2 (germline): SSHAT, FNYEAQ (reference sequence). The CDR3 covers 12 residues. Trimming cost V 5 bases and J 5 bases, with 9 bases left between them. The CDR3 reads CASSAWKETQYF. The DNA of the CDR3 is TGTGCCAGCAGCGCTTGGAAGGAGACCCAGTACTTC.

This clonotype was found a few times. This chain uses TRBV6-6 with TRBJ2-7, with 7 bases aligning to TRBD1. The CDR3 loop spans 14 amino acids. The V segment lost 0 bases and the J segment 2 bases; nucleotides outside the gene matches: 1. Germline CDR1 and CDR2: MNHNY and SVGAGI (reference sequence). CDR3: CASSYSQGAYEQYF. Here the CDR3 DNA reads TGTGCCAGCAGTTACTCGCAGGGGGCCTACGAGCAGTACTTC.

This CDR3 is CASSVRGRGGGTEAFF. CDR3 nucleotide sequence: TGTGCCAGCAGTGTGCGGGGGCGCGGGGGTGGCACTGAAGCTTTCTTT. The chain joins TRBV2 to TRBJ1-1; a weak D match, TRBD1 (6 bases). Germline V gene sequence: CDR1 SNHLY, CDR2 FYNNEI. Trimming took off 4 bases at V and 4 bases at J, with 19 bases between the two ends. The CDR3 extends over 16 amino acids.

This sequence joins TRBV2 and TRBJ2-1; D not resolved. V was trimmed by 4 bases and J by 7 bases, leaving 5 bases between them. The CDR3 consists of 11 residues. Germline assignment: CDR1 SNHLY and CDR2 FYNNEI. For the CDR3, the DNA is TGTGCCAGCAGTGGAGAGAATGAGCAGTTCTTC. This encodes CASSGENEQFF.

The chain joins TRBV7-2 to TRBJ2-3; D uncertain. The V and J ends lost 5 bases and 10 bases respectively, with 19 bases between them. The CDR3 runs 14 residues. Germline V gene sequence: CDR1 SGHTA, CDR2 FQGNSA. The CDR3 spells CASSPPLLVSPQYF. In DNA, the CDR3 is TGTGCCAGCAGCCCGCCCTTATTAGTTTCCCCGCAGTATTTT. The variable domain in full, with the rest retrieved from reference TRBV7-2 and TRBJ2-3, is GAGVSQSPSNKVTEKGKDVELRCDPISGHTALYWYRQSLGQGLEFLIYFQGNSAPDKSGLPSDRFSAERTGGSVSTLTIQRTQQEDSAVYLCASSPPLLVSPQYFGPGTRLTVL.

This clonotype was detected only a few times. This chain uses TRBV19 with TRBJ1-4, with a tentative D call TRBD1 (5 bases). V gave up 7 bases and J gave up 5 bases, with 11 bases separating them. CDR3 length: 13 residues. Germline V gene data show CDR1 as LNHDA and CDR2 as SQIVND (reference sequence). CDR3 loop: CASNPAGNEKLFF. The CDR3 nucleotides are TGTGCCAGTAACCCCGCAGGGAATGAAAAACTGTTTTTT. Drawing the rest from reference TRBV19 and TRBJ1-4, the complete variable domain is DGGITQSPKYLFRKEGQNVTLSCEQNLNHDAMYWYRQDPGQGLRLIYYSQIVNDFQKGDIAEGYSVSREKKESFPLTVTSAQKNPTAFYLCASNPAGNEKLFFGSGTQLSVL.

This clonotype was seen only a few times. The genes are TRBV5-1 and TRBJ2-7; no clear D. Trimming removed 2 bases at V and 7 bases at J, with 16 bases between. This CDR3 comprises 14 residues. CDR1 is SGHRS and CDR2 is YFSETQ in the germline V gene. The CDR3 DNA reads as TGCGCCAGCAGCTTATGGTCCCTCCGGTCTGAGCAGTACTTC. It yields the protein CASSLWSLRSEQYF.

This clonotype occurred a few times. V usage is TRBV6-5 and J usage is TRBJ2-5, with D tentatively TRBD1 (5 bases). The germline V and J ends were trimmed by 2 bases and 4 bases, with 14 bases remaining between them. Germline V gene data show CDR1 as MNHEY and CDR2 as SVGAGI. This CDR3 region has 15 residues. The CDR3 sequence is CASSYGQGRRETQYF. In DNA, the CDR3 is TGTGCCAGCAGTTACGGCCAGGGTCGCAGAGAGACCCAGTACTTC.

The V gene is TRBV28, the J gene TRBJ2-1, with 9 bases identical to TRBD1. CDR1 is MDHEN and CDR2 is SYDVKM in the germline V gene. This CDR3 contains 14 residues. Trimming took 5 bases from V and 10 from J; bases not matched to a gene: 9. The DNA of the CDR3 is TGTGCCAGCAGTCCGGGACAGGGAAAGGGCGAGCAGTTCTTC. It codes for CASSPGQGKGEQFF.

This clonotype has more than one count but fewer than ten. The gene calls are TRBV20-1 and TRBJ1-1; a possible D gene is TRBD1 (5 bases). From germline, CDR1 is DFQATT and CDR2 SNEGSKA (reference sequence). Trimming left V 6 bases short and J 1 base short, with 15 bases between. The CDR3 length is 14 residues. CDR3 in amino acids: CSAQRGLANTEAFF. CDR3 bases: TGCAGTGCCCAGCGGGGCCTCGCGAACACTGAAGCTTTCTTT.

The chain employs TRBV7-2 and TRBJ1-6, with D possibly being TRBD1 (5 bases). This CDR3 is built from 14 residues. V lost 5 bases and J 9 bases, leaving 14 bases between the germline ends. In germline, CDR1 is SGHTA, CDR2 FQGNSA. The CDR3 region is CASSGGQGTSPLHF. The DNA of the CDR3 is TGTGCCAGCAGCGGAGGGCAGGGAACTTCACCCCTCCACTTT.

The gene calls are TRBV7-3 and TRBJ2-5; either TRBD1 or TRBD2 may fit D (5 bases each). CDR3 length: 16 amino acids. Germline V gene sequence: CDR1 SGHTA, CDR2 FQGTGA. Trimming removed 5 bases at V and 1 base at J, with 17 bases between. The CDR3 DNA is TGTGCCAGCAGCCACAGCAGCGCCGGGACCCAAGAGACCCAGTACTTC. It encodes CASSHSSAGTQETQYF.

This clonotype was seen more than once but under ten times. The CDR3 reads CASSPGLAGEKQFF. CDR3 coding DNA: TGTGCCAGCAGCCCGGGACTAGCGGGGGAGAAGCAGTTCTTC. The chain recombines TRBV27 with TRBJ2-1; 14 positions agree with TRBD2. This CDR3 spans 14 amino acids. Trimming removed 6 bases from V and 11 bases from J; junction bases left unmatched: 6. The germline V gene encodes CDR1 MNHEY and CDR2 SMNVEV (reference sequence).

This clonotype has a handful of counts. CDR3 nucleotides: TGTGCCAGCAGCATAGGACTAGCGGGGCTCTACGAGCAGTACTTC. Its translation is CASSIGLAGLYEQYF. The V and J genes are TRBV5-6 and TRBJ2-7, with TRBD2 matching over 12 bases. The V segment lost 4 bases and the J segment 3 bases; nucleotides outside the gene matches: 5. This CDR3 region has 15 residues. The germline CDR1 and CDR2 sequences are SGHDT and YYEEEE.

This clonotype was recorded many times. The CDR3 here is CASSFLGTEAFF. Here the CDR3 DNA reads TGTGCCAGCAGTTTTTTGGGTACTGAAGCTTTCTTT. The chain has TRBV12-3 or TRBV12-4 and TRBJ1-1; D is ambiguous. The length of the CDR3 is 12 residues. V was cut by 3 bases and J by 5 bases, with 7 bases left in between.